The source of this T cell receptor beta chain is a study of T cells in Graves' hyperthyroidism and ophthalmopathy. Study-wide results and caveats: The model's output predicted ophthalmopathy at a median of roughly 6.9 months prior to onset.

The source of the PBMCs was over 8.5 ml of fresh peripheral blood. This clonotype was found many times. The antigen is unknown. CDR3 length: 15 residues. With 3 bases clipped from V and 7 bases from J, the junction kept 10 bases outside the gene matches. The germline gives CDR1 DFQATT, CDR2 SNEGSKA (reference sequence). Regions amplified from RNA transcripts were the TCR beta CDR3 regions. First-round RT-PCR targeting the TCR CDR3 was performed with the HTBI primer set. TCRdb re-called the multiplex PCR reads through MiXCR, storing one row per CDR3 protein. The data hold 300,000 or so distinct CDR3 sequences, with around 23% observed a single time.

This sequence was found in a woman aged 50 to 60 with Graves' hyperthyroidism. The J gene is TRBJ2-1, the V gene TRBV20-1, with 9 bases fitting TRBD2. Specimen: blood. For the CDR3, the DNA is TGCAGTGCTAGTGCCCTAGCGGGAAAGGAAAATGAGCAGTTCTTC. Translation gives CSASALAGKENEQFF.